This TCR beta chain comes out of a study of B cell selection in AIRE deficiency. General study results and limits: Around 31% of healthy-donor shared Treg TCRbeta sequences appeared in patient Tconv cells.

Comments on this clone: Its target is not known.

Some clones are missing from TCRdb's copy, which holds only in-frame ones; the method was immunoSEQ multiplex PCR. The sample yields about 25,000 clones, almost 98% seen once. Germline V gene data show CDR1 as MNHNS and CDR2 as SASEGT. V lost 8 bases and J 2 bases, leaving 19 bases between the germline ends. There are 15 residues in the CDR3. CD4+CD127+ cells were sorted as the conventional CD4 T cells. The chain employs TRBV6-1 and TRBJ2-7; D gene unclear. This TCR was sampled from a human donor with AIRE deficiency. Sequenced material: conventional CD4+ T cells sorted from PBMCs. The CDR3 nucleotides are TGTGCCAGCCTGGGTGGGGTGGGCTGGGCCTACGAGCAGTACTTC. Protein product: CASLGGVGWAYEQYF.